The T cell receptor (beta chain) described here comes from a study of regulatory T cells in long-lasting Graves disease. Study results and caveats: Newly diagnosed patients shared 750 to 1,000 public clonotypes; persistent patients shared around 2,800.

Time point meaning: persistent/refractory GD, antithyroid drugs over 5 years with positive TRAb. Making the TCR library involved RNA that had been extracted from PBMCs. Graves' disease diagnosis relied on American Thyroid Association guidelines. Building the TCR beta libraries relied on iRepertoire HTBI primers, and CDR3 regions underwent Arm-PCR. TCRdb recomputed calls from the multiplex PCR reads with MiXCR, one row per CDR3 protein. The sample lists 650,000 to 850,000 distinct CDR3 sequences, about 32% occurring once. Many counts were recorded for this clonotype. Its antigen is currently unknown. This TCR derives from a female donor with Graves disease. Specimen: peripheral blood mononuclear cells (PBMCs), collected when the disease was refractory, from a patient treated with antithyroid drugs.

CDR3 sequence (DNA): TGTGCCAGCAGTCCGGGGACAGACAGGCAGCCCCAGCATTTT. Protein: CASSPGTDRQPQHF. The V gene is TRBV12-3 or TRBV12-4, the J gene TRBJ1-5, with 7 bases matching TRBD1. The length of the CDR3 is 14 residues. V shed 5 bases and J 7 bases; nucleotides not matched to a gene: 8.